This record covers a single T cell receptor (beta chain). Clones were read by immunoSEQ multiplex PCR, and TCRdb kept only the in-frame ones, dropping some. The sample has 200,000 or so clones; about 87% are singletons. Each participant's cohort was designated according to participant-reported clinical history. The germline CDR1 and CDR2 sequences are SGHDT and YYEEEE. With 0 bases clipped from V and 4 bases from J, the junction kept 3 bases outside the gene matches. This CDR3 is 15 amino acids long. This sample stems from a study of blood T cell repertoires in COVID-19. About the study: Both acute and convalescent COVID-19 samples were obtained from the United States, Italy and Spain. T cells, B-cell-depleted T cells, or PBMCs provided the cDNA or gDNA that served as material.

The source material was PBMCs or T cells enriched from blood (not recorded which). The chain carries TRBV5-6 and TRBJ1-2; 10 nucleotides agree with TRBD1. The receptor was isolated from a young woman who had recovered from COVID-19. The CDR3 reads CASSLAGTGAYGYTF. In DNA form, the CDR3 reads TGTGCCAGCAGCTTGGCCGGGACAGGGGCCTATGGCTACACCTTC.